This T cell receptor beta chain was obtained from a study of neurological immune-mediated disorders (dated by TCRdb to between 2018 and 2021). Notes on the research overall: Among the approximately 34 multiple sclerosis patients, 31 had relapsing-remitting MS and 3 had secondary progressive MS. The cohort included approximately 68 subjects: approximately 15 with HAM/TSP, around 35 with multiple sclerosis, and around 20 healthy controls. Alongside PBMC samples, the set of approximately 100 TCR-beta libraries contained longitudinal samples, technical triplicates, and paired CD4+ and CD8+ T-cell subsets that had been sorted. Peripheral blood TCR-beta repertoires from HTLV-I-associated myelopathy (HAM/TSP) patients, multiple sclerosis patients and healthy controls were compared by UMI-based sequencing. Study-wide findings and limitations: Expanded clones from different subjects shared no identical CDR3 amino acid sequences, which suggests that TCR-beta repertoires were private in all groups. In phylogenetic analysis, the repertoires of 18 of 34 MS patients grouped into a cluster of related CDR3 sequences, which suggests a possible signature at the repertoire level. The MS cluster was not associated with any clinical or MRI features, and the authors stated that larger cohorts are needed. TCR clonal expansion was highest in HAM/TSP patients and lowest in MS patients, with MS patients falling below even healthy controls.

Unsorted PBMC libraries were generated from 2 million PBMCs stored in RNAlater at -80 °C until RNA extraction. Multiple sclerosis patients were enrolled in a US clinical protocol under which disease progression was evaluated by magnetic resonance imaging. Peripheral blood was subjected to Ficoll-Hypaque density gradient centrifugation to isolate PBMCs, which were then cryopreserved in liquid nitrogen. CDR1 and CDR2 are read off the germline V gene as SGHVS and FNYEAQ. Including the terminal cysteine and phenylalanine, the CDR3 comprises 13 residues. CDR3 DNA is the only sequence kept; it has 39 bases, read in frame from the first base. Trimming at the junction amounts to 2 bases on V and 1 base on J, and the germline ends lie 5 bases apart. This clonotype was seen ten or more times. It lacks a known antigen. One base away there is no much larger clone; base qualities are not given. cDNA synthesis used template-switch 5'RACE with a primer carrying a 10-nucleotide random unique molecular identifier tagging each TCR transcript. Each sequencing run produced over 190 million TCR-beta sequences covering 15-18 subjects. The RNeasy kit was used to extract total RNA. The KAPA Real-time Library Amplification kit was used to amplify TCR-beta VDJ regions with primers for the TCR constant region and the 5'RACE anchor. Sample indexes and Illumina adaptors were added in a first PCR, after which library yield was increased in a second PCR. The roughly 650 bp TCR product was size-selected on a 2% E-gel SizeSelection system after Ampure bead purification. Before pooling, libraries had their quality checked on a Bioanalyzer, their concentration measured with Qubit, and their quantity determined with the Kapa Library Quantification kit. Libraries were sequenced paired-end 2 x 150 bp on an Illumina HiSeq 2500. To increase sequence diversity, roughly 24-31% phiX was spiked into each library pool. Under the source paper's analysis protocol: Quality-filtered reads were processed with the UMI-based MiGEC pipeline, and over 90% of raw TCR sequences were removed by the MiGEC pipeline during error correction. IMGT germline references were used for alignment of VDJ genes, and clonotypes were defined by a unique CDR3 amino acid sequence together with V-J genes. Clonal expansion, Shannon diversity, and CDR3 relatedness (CalcPairwiseDistances, ClusterSamples) were evaluated with VDJtools, and phylogenetic trees were built with CLCbio workbench. Expanded clones were defined as having at least 8 unique UMIs, based on coefficient-of-variation modelling across technical triplicates. The raw public data were reprocessed by TCRdb itself: fastp quality trimming at Q25, MiXCR clonotype calling, in-frame beta chains only. Each CDR3 protein gets just one entry, which takes the most common genes and DNA from the rows behind it. Clone size and V and J calls follow TCRdb, not the original study. The sample data list around 67,000 distinct CDR3 sequences, and around 5% of these were observed just once. Around 6.8% of the sample is in the top ten clones.

The chain is assembled from TRBV7-6 and TRBJ1-1; the D gene assignment is ambiguous. The TCR comes from a young man with multiple sclerosis. The sample consisted of PBMCs. The DNA is TGTGCCAGCAGCTTACAGACGAACACTGAAGCTTTCTTT. Translated, it reads CASSLQTNTEAFF.